The entry below describes one TCR beta chain. How the authors handled the data: Amplification from reference gene primers served as the basis for estimated nucleated cell counts. Profiling relied on immunoSEQ multiplex PCR, and the TCRdb table lists in-frame clones only, not all of them. Clone size and V and J calls were adopted from that table, with D and trimming inferred from the DNA. The repertoire holds about 120,000 clones, around four fifths seen once, with approximately 12% in the top ten. The data were obtained in a study of blood T cell repertoires in COVID-19. The wider study: T cells, B-cell-depleted T cells, or PBMCs provided the cDNA or gDNA that served as material.

V was pared by 8 bases and J by 4 bases, with 17 bases between. This CDR3 has 14 amino acids. Per the germline V gene, CDR1 is MDHEN and CDR2 is SYDVKM. The sample comprised peripheral blood. The clonotype originates from a man in his 60s with acute or convalescent COVID-19. The J gene is TRBJ1-2, the V gene TRBV28; D is uncertain. The CDR3 reads CASSRVVPGYGYTF. CDR3 DNA sequence: TGTGCCAGCTCACGCGTCGTGCCGGGCTATGGCTACACCTTC.